The source of this TCR beta chain is a study of spatial heterogeneity in lung cancer. Study details: Detected sequences consistently included more beta-chain ones than alpha-chain ones. Unique TCR and UMI combinations averaged more than ten appearances each in raw reads.

Time point denoted: sample taken at primary tumor resection. The sequenced material consisted of unsorted whole RNA from tumor, nontumor lung or frozen PBMC. The donors were 72 patients with non-small cell lung cancer that was early-stage and untreated. There are 16 residues in the CDR3. Germline V CDR1 and CDR2: SGDLS, YYNGEE. V trimming: 3 bases; J trimming: 6 bases; junction bases outside the gene matches: 10. Single TCR cDNA molecules each had their own unique molecular identifier. TCRdb recomputed calls from the 5' RACE reads with MiXCR, one row per CDR3 protein. The data contain over a thousand distinct CDR3 sequences, 13% of them singletons. In its sample, this clonotype ranks as medium-sized.

The receptor was derived from a male donor with early-stage non-small cell lung cancer. The source was normal lung tissue next to the tumor, collected at surgery. The chain recombines TRBV9 with TRBJ2-2; 8 bases agree with TRBD2. This chain's CDR3 is CASSAPGGGNAGELFF. DNA for the CDR3: TGTGCCAGCAGCGCCCCCGGGGGGGGCAATGCCGGGGAGCTGTTTTTT.